This T cell receptor (beta chain) was recovered during a study of identical twins. Study outcomes and limitations: Less excess twin sharing appeared in beta out-of-frame sequences.

Via MiXCR, TCRdb re-called the 5' RACE reads, giving one row per CDR3 protein. Here the sample spans 310,000 or so distinct CDR3 sequences, roughly 8.6% being singletons. This clonotype was picked up a small number of times. Its antigen is undetermined. The CDR3 consists of 14 residues. Germline assignment: CDR1 MNHNS and CDR2 SASEGT. V lost 6 bases and J lost 0, with 8 bases in between. The same sample was also studied in work on yellow fever vaccine responses in identical twins.

The chain recombines TRBV6-1 with TRBJ1-4; no firm D call. Sequencing input: memory (CD45RO+) T cells sorted from blood. This receptor was identified in a woman aged 18-30 years in good health. The CDR3 sequence is CASRLSATNEKLFF. CDR3 in DNA: TGTGCCAGCAGACTGTCGGCAACTAATGAAAAACTGTTTTTT.